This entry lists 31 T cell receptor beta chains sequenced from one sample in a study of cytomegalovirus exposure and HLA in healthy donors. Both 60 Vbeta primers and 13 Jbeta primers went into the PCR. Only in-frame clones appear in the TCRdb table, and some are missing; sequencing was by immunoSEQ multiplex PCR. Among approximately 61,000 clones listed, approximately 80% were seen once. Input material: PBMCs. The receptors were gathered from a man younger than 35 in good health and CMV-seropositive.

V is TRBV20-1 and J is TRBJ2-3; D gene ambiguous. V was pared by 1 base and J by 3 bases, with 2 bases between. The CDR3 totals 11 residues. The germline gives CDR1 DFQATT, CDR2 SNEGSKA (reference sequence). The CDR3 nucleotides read TGCAGTGCTAGAGCTACAGATACGCAGTATTTT. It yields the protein CSARATDTQYF.

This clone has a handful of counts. Here the CDR3 reads CASRRLAEPEQFF. The CDR3 DNA is TGTGCCAGCAGGCGACTAGCGGAGCCCGAGCAGTTCTTC. This chain uses TRBV2 with TRBJ2-1; TRBD2 matches at 9 bases. From germline, CDR1 is SNHLY and CDR2 FYNNEI. After removal of 6 bases from V and 10 bases from J, the junction contained 7 bases not matched to a gene. This CDR3 region has 13 residues. Drawing the rest from reference TRBV2 and TRBJ2-1, the complete variable domain is EPEVTQTPSHQVTQMGQEVILRCVPISNHLYFYWYRQILGQKVEFLVSFYNNEISEKSEIFDDQFSVERPDGSNFTLKIRSTKLEDSAMYFCASRRLAEPEQFFGPGTRLTVL.

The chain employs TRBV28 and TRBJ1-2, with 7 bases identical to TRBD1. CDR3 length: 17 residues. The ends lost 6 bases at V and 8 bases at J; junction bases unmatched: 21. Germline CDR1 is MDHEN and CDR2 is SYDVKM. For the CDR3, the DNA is TGTGCCAGCAGGCAGGGGGGTTTATGGCAACGCCGTCACGGCTACACCTTC. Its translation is CASRQGGLWQRRHGYTF.

CDR3 sequence: CASSLGSNQETQYF. CDR3 DNA sequence: TGTGCCAGCAGCTTAGGGAGTAACCAAGAGACCCAGTACTTC. This chain joins TRBV7-9 and TRBJ2-5; D call uncertain. The CDR3 extends over 14 amino acids. The ends were cut back, 1 base at V and 0 bases at J, with 6 bases in the middle. CDR1 and CDR2 from the germline V gene are SEHNR and FQNEAQ (reference sequence).

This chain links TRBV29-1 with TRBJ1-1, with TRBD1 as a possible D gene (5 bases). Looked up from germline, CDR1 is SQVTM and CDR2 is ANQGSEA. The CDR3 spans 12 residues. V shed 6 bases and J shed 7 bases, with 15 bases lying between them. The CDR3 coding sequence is TGCAGCGTCTTGGACGGGGGAGGTGAAGCTTTCTTT. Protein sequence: CSVLDGGGEAFF.

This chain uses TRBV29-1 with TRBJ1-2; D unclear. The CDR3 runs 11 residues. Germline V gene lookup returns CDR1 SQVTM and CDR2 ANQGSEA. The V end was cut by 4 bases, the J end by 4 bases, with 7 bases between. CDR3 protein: CSVGGLYGYTF. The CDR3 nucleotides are TGCAGCGTTGGAGGTCTCTATGGCTACACCTTC. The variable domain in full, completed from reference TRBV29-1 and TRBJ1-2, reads SAVISQKPSRDICQRGTSLTIQCQVDSQVTMMFWYRQQPGQSLTLIATANQGSEATYESGFVIDKFPISRPNLTFSTLTVSNMSPEDSSIYLCSVGGLYGYTFGSGTRLTVV.

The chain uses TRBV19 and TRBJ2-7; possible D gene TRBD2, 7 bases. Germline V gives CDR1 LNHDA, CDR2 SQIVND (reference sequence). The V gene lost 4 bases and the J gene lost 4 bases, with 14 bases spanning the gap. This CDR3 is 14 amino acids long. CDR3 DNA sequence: TGTGCCAGTAGTACTGCGGGGGCCGGATACGAGCAGTACTTC. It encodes CASSTAGAGYEQYF.

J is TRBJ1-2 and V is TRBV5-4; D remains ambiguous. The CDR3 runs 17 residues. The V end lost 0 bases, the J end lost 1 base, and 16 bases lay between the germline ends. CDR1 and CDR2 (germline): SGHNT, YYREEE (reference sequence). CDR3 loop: CASSLGLIGDLNYGYTF. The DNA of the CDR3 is TGTGCCAGCAGCTTGGGGTTGATCGGGGATCTTAACTATGGCTACACCTTC.

The CDR3: CASSSGTSYEQYF. Written as DNA, the CDR3 is TGTGCCAGCAGCTCAGGGACTTCCTACGAGCAGTACTTC. The chain carries TRBV7-9 and TRBJ2-7; D may be TRBD2 (6 bases). Germline V CDR1 and CDR2: SEHNR, FQNEAQ (reference sequence). The CDR3 is 13 amino acids. Trimming left V 4 bases short and J 1 base short, with 8 bases between. The full variable domain, completed using reference TRBV7-9 and TRBJ2-7, is DTGVSQNPRHKITKRGQNVTFRCDPISEHNRLYWYRQTLGQGPEFLTYFQNEAQLEKSRLLSDRFSAERPKGSFSTLEIQRTEQGDSAMYLCASSSGTSYEQYFGPGTRLTVT.

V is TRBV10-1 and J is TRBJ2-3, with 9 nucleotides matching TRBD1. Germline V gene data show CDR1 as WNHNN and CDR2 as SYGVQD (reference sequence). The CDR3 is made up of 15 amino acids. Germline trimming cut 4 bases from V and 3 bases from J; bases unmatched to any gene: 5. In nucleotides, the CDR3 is TGCGCCAGCAGTGGATCCGGGACAGGGACAGATACGCAGTATTTT. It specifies CASSGSGTGTDTQYF.

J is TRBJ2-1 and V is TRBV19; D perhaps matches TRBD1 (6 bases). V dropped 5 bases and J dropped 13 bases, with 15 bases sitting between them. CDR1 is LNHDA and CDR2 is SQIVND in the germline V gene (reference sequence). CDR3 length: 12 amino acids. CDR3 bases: TGTGCCAGTAGTGCGCTCAACAGGGCCCAGTTCTTC. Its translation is CASSALNRAQFF.

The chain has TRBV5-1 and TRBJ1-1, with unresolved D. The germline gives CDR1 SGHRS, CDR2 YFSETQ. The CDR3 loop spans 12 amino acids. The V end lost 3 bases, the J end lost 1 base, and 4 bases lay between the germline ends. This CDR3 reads CASSSGNTEAFF. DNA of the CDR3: TGCGCCAGCAGCTCAGGGAACACTGAAGCTTTCTTT.

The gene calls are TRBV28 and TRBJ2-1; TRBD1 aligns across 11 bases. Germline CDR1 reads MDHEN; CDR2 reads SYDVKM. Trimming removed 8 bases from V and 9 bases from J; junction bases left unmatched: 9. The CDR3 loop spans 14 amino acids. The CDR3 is CASLSGQGGSEQFF. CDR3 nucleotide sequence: TGTGCCAGCCTATCGGGACAGGGGGGGAGTGAGCAGTTCTTC.

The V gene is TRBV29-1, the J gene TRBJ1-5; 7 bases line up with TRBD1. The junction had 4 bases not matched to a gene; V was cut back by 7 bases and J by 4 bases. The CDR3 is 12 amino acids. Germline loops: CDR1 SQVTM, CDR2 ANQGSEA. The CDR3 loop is CSAGTANQPQHF. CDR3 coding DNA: TGCAGCGCAGGGACAGCTAATCAGCCCCAGCATTTT.

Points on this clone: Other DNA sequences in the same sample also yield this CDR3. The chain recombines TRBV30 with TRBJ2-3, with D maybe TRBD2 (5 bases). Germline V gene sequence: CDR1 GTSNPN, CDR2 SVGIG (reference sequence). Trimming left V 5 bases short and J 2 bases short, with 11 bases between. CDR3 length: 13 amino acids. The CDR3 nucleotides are TGTGCCTGGTCCAGCGGCTCCACAGATACGCAGTATTTT. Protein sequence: CAWSSGSTDTQYF.

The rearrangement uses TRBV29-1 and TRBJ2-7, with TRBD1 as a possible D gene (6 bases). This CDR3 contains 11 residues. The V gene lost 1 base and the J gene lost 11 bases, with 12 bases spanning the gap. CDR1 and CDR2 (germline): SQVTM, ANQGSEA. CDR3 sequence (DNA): TGCAGCGTTGAAGGGGAAACAGGGAAGTACTTC. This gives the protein CSVEGETGKYF.

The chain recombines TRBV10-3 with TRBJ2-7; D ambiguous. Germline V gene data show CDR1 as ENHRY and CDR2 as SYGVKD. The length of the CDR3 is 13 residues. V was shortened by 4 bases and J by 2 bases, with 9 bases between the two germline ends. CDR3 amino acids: CAISGTSTYEQYF. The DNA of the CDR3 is TGTGCCATCAGTGGAACGTCTACCTACGAGCAGTACTTC.

CDR3 coding DNA: TGTGCCAGCCAAATAACGTACAGGGATCAGCCCCAGCATTTT. The encoded protein is CASQITYRDQPQHF. The rearrangement uses TRBV6-5 and TRBJ1-5; possible D gene TRBD1, 6 bases. The V end was cut by 8 bases, the J end by 5 bases, with 16 bases between. Germline assignment: CDR1 MNHEY and CDR2 SVGAGI. The CDR3 spans 14 residues.

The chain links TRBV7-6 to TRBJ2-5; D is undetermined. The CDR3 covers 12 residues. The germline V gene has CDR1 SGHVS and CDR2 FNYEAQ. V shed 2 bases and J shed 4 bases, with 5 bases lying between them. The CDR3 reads CASSLLRETQYF. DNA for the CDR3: TGTGCCAGCAGCTTACTGCGAGAGACCCAGTACTTC.

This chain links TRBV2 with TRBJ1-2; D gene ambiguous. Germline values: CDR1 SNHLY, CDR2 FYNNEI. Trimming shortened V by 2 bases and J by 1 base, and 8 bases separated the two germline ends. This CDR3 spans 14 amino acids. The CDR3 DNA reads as TGTGCCAGCAGTGAAACCGAGCTTAACTATGGCTACACCTTC. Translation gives CASSETELNYGYTF.

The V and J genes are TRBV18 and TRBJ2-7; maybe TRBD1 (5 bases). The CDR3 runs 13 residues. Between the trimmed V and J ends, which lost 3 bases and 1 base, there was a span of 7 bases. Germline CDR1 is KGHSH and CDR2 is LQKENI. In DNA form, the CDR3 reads TGTGCCAGCTCACCGACAGCTTCCTACGAGCAGTACTTC. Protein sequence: CASSPTASYEQYF.

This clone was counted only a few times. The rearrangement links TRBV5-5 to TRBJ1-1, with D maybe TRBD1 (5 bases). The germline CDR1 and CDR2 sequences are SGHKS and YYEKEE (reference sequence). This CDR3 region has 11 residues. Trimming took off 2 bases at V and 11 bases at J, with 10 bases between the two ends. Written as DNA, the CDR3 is TGTGCCAGCAGCTTCGGGGGTGGGGCTTTCTTT. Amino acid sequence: CASSFGGGAFF.

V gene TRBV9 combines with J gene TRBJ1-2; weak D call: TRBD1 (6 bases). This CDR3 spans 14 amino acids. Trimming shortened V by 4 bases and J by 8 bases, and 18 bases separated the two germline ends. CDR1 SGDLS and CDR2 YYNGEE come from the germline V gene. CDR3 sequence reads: CASSSRPGAEGYTF. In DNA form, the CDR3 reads TGTGCCAGCAGCTCCCGCCCAGGGGCTGAGGGCTACACCTTC.

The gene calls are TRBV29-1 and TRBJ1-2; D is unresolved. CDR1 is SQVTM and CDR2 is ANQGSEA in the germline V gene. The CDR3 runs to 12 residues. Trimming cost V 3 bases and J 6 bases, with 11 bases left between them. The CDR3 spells CSVDSSADGYTF. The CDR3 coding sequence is TGCAGCGTTGATTCCAGCGCTGATGGCTACACCTTC.

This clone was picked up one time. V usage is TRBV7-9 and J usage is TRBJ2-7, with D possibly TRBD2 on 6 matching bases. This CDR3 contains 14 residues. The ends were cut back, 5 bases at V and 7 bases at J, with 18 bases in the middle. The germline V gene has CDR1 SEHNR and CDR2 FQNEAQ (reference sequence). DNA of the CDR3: TGTGCCAGCAGCATCTCCCGGGACTGGAAAGAGCAGTACTTC. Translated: CASSISRDWKEQYF.

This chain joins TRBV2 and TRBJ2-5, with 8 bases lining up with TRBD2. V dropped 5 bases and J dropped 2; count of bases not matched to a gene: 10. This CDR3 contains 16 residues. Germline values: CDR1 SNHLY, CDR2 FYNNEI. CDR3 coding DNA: TGTGCCAGCAGTAAAGAGGGACTAGTAGGGCAAGAGACCCAGTACTTC. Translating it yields CASSKEGLVGQETQYF. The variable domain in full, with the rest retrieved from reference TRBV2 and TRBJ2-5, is EPEVTQTPSHQVTQMGQEVILRCVPISNHLYFYWYRQILGQKVEFLVSFYNNEISEKSEIFDDQFSVERPDGSNFTLKIRSTKLEDSAMYFCASSKEGLVGQETQYFGPGTRLLVL.

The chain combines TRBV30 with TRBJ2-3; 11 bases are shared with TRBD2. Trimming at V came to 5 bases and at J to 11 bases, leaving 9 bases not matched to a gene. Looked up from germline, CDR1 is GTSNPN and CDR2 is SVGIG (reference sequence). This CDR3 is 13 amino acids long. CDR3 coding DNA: TGTGCCTGGGATAGCGGGGGGGATACTTTGCAGTATTTT. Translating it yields CAWDSGGDTLQYF.

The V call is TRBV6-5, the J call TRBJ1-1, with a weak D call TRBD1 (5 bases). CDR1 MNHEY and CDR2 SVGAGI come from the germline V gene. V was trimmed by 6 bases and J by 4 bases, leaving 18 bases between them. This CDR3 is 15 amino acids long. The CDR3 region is CASRGGNTPGTEAFF. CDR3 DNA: TGTGCCAGCAGGGGGGGGAACACCCCGGGCACTGAAGCTTTCTTT.

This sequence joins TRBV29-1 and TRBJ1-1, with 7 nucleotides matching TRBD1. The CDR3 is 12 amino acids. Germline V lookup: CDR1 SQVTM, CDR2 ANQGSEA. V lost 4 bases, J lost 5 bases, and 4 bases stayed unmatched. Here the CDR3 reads CSVARGLTEAFF. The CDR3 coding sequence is TGCAGCGTTGCCAGGGGGTTGACTGAAGCTTTCTTT. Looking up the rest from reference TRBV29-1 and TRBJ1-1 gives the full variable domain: SAVISQKPSRDICQRGTSLTIQCQVDSQVTMMFWYRQQPGQSLTLIATANQGSEATYESGFVIDKFPISRPNLTFSTLTVSNMSPEDSSIYLCSVARGLTEAFFGQGTRLTVV.

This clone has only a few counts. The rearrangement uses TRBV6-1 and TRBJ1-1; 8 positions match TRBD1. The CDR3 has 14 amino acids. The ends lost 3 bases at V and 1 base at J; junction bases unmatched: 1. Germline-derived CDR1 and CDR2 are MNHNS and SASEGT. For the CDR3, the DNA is TGTGCCAGCAGTGAGACAGGGGCGAACACTGAAGCTTTCTTT. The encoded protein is CASSETGANTEAFF.

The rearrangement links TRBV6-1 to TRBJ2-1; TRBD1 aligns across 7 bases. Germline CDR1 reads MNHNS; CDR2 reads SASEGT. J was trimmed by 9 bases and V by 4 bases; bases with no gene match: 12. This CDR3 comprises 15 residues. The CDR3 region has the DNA TGTGCCAGCAGTGCGTCCGGGACAGCTGCCGGTGAGCAGTTCTTC. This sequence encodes CASSASGTAAGEQFF.